The clone carrying this T cell receptor beta chain was counted between two and nine times. TCRdb keeps only in-frame clones here, not all; method: immunoSEQ multiplex PCR. In the table there are over 45,000 clones, approximately 89% of which are singletons. The data are from a study of T cell changes during pregnancy in multiple sclerosis. Germline V gene sequence: CDR1 MGHRA, CDR2 YSYEKL. V lost 0 bases to trimming and J lost 5 bases; unmatched junction nucleotides: 8. This CDR3 contains 16 residues. This clonotype originated in a female donor with multiple sclerosis, enrolled in a pregnancy study. Sequenced material: peripheral blood, taken after pregnancy. J is TRBJ1-2 and V is TRBV4-1; 8 bases are a match to TRBD1. DNA for the CDR3: TGCGCCAGCAGCCAAGATCCCCAGGGGGCAAGGTATGGCTACACCTTC. Amino acid sequence: CASSQDPQGARYGYTF.